Detailed here is one T cell receptor beta chain. Looked up from germline, CDR1 is SGHNT and CDR2 is YYREEE (reference sequence). The length of the CDR3 is 13 residues. Trimming took off 2 bases at V and 6 bases at J, with 10 bases between the two ends. This sample stems from a study of T cell responses to AZD1222 COVID-19 vaccine. Only in-frame clones appear in the TCRdb table, and some are missing; sequencing was by immunoSEQ multiplex PCR. The profile covers 100,000 to 120,000 clones, with around 88% appearing a single time and around 6% taken by the ten largest. The sequence derives from an adult who received the AZD1222 COVID-19 vaccine. Sequences were derived from peripheral blood, sampled 28 days after the second AZD1222 dose. The gene calls are TRBV5-4 and TRBJ2-3; possible D gene TRBD2, 5 bases. The CDR3 nucleotides are TGTGCCAGCAGCTTTCAGGAGGCTGATACGCAGTATTTT. Protein sequence: CASSFQEADTQYF.